Each of the 10 T cell receptor beta chains below was sequenced from the same sample in a study of CD8 T cells in ankylosing spondylitis. One entry per CDR3 protein results from TCRdb running MiXCR on the 5' RACE reads. The sample records about 800,000 distinct CDR3 sequences, about an eighth being singletons. No antigens are known for them. The study, taken as a whole, reports: Blood from ankylosing spondylitis patients appeared to carry a characteristic roughly 8-variant TCR beta motif.

Source material: blood, either unsorted or a sorted T cell fraction (not recorded which). The receptors originated from a male donor with ankylosing spondylitis.

This clonotype was seen a few times. The genes are TRBV5-1 and TRBJ2-1; maybe TRBD1 (8 bases). CDR1 and CDR2 from the germline V gene are SGHRS and YFSETQ. The CDR3 runs to 15 residues. V dropped 6 bases and J dropped 12 bases, with 25 bases sitting between them. CDR3 bases: TGCGCCAGCACCCGGACAGGGAGGGTTGCTGCGAGGCAGTTCTTC. This translates into CASTRTGRVAARQFF.

The CDR3 spells CASSLQGRATEAFF. The CDR3 coding sequence is TGTGCCAGCAGTCTTCAGGGGAGGGCCACTGAAGCTTTCTTT. This rearrangement joins TRBV7-2 to TRBJ1-1; D might be TRBD1 (6 bases). Per germline, CDR1 SGHTA and CDR2 FQGNSA. V lost 6 bases to trimming and J lost 4 bases, with 15 bases between them. This CDR3 contains 14 residues.

This clonotype was seen repeatedly, ten times or more. V gene TRBV20-1 combines with J gene TRBJ2-7; TRBD2 agrees at 11 bases. The V segment lost 1 base and the J segment 6 bases; nucleotides outside the gene matches: 8. The length of the CDR3 is 15 residues. Germline V gene sequence: CDR1 DFQATT, CDR2 SNEGSKA (reference sequence). CDR3 nucleotide sequence: TGCAGTGCTAGAGCGCCGGGACTAGCGGACTTCGAGCAGTACTTC. It specifies CSARAPGLADFEQYF.

V and J are TRBV20-1 and TRBJ1-5; D ambiguous. Trimming left V 6 bases short and J 0 bases short, with 21 bases between. CDR3 length: 17 residues. The germline gives CDR1 DFQATT, CDR2 SNEGSKA (reference sequence). CDR3 in amino acids: CSASGIIRARSNQPQHF. For the CDR3, the DNA is TGCAGTGCGTCGGGGATTATACGGGCCCGTAGCAATCAGCCCCAGCATTTT.

This clonotype has a handful of counts. The chain combines TRBV20-1 with TRBJ2-1; D perhaps matches TRBD2 (6 bases). Germline V lookup: CDR1 DFQATT, CDR2 SNEGSKA (reference sequence). Trimming stripped 1 base from V and 1 base from J, with 14 bases between. The CDR3 contains 16 residues. The CDR3 region is CSARGNSGASYNEQFF. CDR3 DNA sequence: TGCAGTGCTAGAGGTAATAGCGGAGCTTCCTACAATGAGCAGTTCTTC.

This clonotype showed up just a few times. The J gene is TRBJ2-1, the V gene TRBV24-1; 11 positions agree with TRBD2. The CDR3 covers 18 residues. Germline V CDR1 and CDR2: KGHDR, SFDVKD. With V trimmed by 1 base and J by 12 bases, 16 bases remained unmatched. The chain's CDR3 is CATSDLSGTSGLGRGQFF. CDR3 DNA sequence: TGTGCCACCAGTGATTTATCCGGGACTAGCGGTCTCGGCCGAGGGCAGTTCTTC.

This clonotype was observed a few times. The chain uses TRBV7-9 and TRBJ1-1, with D unclear. Germline V gives CDR1 SEHNR, CDR2 FQNEAQ (reference sequence). The CDR3 length is 13 residues. V was cut by 1 base and J by 9 bases, with 12 bases left in between. The CDR3 region is CASSLETVTKAFF. The CDR3 nucleotides are TGTGCCAGCAGCTTAGAGACTGTGACCAAAGCTTTCTTT.

This clonotype was observed a handful of times. The V call is TRBV20-1, the J call TRBJ1-5; tentative D call: TRBD1 (5 bases). Germline V gives CDR1 DFQATT, CDR2 SNEGSKA (reference sequence). The ends were cut back, 3 bases at V and 5 bases at J, with 14 bases in the middle. This CDR3 contains 14 residues. For the CDR3, the DNA is TGCAGTGCTAGCTTTGGGGGTGGGGATCAGCCCCAGCATTTT. It codes for CSASFGGGDQPQHF.

J is TRBJ1-5 and V is TRBV20-1; D is possibly TRBD1 (5 bases). Germline assignment: CDR1 DFQATT and CDR2 SNEGSKA (reference sequence). Trimming stripped 6 bases from V and 1 base from J, with 10 bases between. The CDR3 has 13 amino acids. The CDR3 reads CSAVTVSNQPQHF. The CDR3 DNA follows: TGCAGTGCCGTGACAGTCAGCAATCAGCCCCAGCATTTT.

This clonotype was picked up a small number of times. The rearrangement uses TRBV5-5 and TRBJ2-7; 8 positions match TRBD2. J was trimmed by 3 bases and V by 2 bases; bases with no gene match: 10. Germline CDR1 reads SGHKS; CDR2 reads YYEKEE (reference sequence). CDR3 length equals 16 residues. This chain's CDR3 is CASSFPGLGGRYEQYF. Here the CDR3 DNA reads TGTGCCAGCAGCTTCCCGGGACTAGGAGGTCGCTACGAGCAGTACTTC.